This T cell receptor beta chain stems from a study of blood T cell repertoires in COVID-19. Overall study context: T cells, B-cell-depleted T cells, or PBMCs supplied cDNA or gDNA.

Original data processing: Amplification with reference gene primers provided the estimates of nucleated cell counts. Generated by immunoSEQ multiplex PCR, the TCRdb table keeps only in-frame clones and is missing some. The V and J calls and clone size were taken over from that table, and D and trimming were inferred from the DNA. The sample consists of 60,000 to 80,000 clones, 75% to 90% of them appearing once. V was trimmed by 8 bases and J by 3 bases, leaving 9 bases between them. The CDR3 is 12 amino acids. Germline values: CDR1 SGHDN, CDR2 FVKESK. This TCR was recovered from a man in his fifties or sixties with COVID-19, enrolled during active disease. Sequenced: peripheral blood. This chain links TRBV14 with TRBJ2-3; a possible D gene is TRBD2 (6 bases). As DNA, the CDR3 is TGTGCCAGCGACGGGGGTACAGATACGCAGTATTTT. It is translated as CASDGGTDTQYF.